The 5 T cell receptor beta chains in this list originate from one sample, sequenced in a study of blood T cell repertoires in COVID-19. TCRdb's copy holds only in-frame clones and misses some; the assay was immunoSEQ multiplex PCR. The table shows 70,000 to 95,000 clones, with approximately 92% occurring only once. Specimen: peripheral blood. The receptors come from a woman aged 55-70 years with active COVID-19.

The gene calls are TRBV7-3 and TRBJ2-3, with a tentative D call TRBD2 (7 bases). Germline V gives CDR1 SGHTA, CDR2 FQGTGA. With 1 base removed from V and 8 bases from J, the gap between germline ends came to 16 bases. The CDR3 has 15 residues. CDR3 region: CASSLNKGGSSTQYF. CDR3 coding DNA: TGTGCCAGCAGCTTAAACAAGGGGGGGTCGAGTACGCAGTATTTT.

DNA for the CDR3: TGTGCCAGCAGCTGGCCGGGACAGGGAGAAGAAAAACTGTTTTTT. The encoded protein is CASSWPGQGEEKLFF. The chain carries TRBV7-9 and TRBJ1-4; 9 bases are shared with TRBD1. This CDR3 spans 15 amino acids. The ends lost 4 bases at V and 8 bases at J; junction bases unmatched: 8. CDR1 and CDR2 (germline): SEHNR, FQNEAQ (reference sequence).

The chain employs TRBV30 and TRBJ1-2; TRBD1 aligns across 11 bases. The CDR3 is 14 residues long. The V gene end was trimmed by 1 base and the J gene end by 3 bases; junction bases not matched to a gene: 1. Germline CDR1 GTSNPN, CDR2 SVGIG (reference sequence). The CDR3 protein is CAWSAGQGDYGYTF. In DNA form, the CDR3 reads TGTGCCTGGAGTGCGGGACAGGGGGACTATGGCTACACCTTC.

In its sample, this clone was seen once. The J gene is TRBJ2-2, the V gene TRBV5-1; TRBD1 agrees at 9 bases. Looked up from germline, CDR1 is SGHRS and CDR2 is YFSETQ. The CDR3 spans 14 residues. Losses at the gene ends were 4 bases for V and 5 bases for J; bases not matched to a gene: 3. DNA of the CDR3: TGCGCCAGCAGCCCACAGGGGGCAACCGGGGAGCTGTTTTTT. Its translation is CASSPQGATGELFF.

The chain couples TRBV19 to TRBJ1-5; no definite D call. The CDR3 has 14 amino acids. CDR1 and CDR2 (germline): LNHDA, SQIVND (reference sequence). Trimming removed 7 bases from V and 7 bases from J, with 17 bases in between. In nucleotides, the CDR3 is TGTGCCAGTAAGCGTGACGCGCAGTGGCAGCCCCAGCATTTT. Translation gives CASKRDAQWQPQHF.